The sequence of this T cell receptor beta chain was determined in a study of TIL therapy for anti-PD-1-resistant metastatic lung cancer (dated by TCRdb to about 2021). For the wider study: Tumors were harvested before any PD-1/PD-L1 blockade; patients then received nivolumab, and those progressing received lymphodepletion, expanded TIL infusion and IL-2. Among the enrolled patients, the median age was about 52 years (range roughly 38-85), and the median tumor PD-L1 proportion score was around 5.6%. The cohort was composed predominantly of lung adenocarcinoma, with several EGFR-mutant and two ALK-rearranged tumors included, and half of patients were identified as current or former smokers. A median non-synonymous tumor mutation burden of about 1.6 mutations per megabase was determined across the cohort by whole-exome sequencing. Tumor and peripheral blood T cell receptor beta sequencing was used to track clonotypes across tumor, expanded TIL product and serial blood samples.

Spanning cysteine to phenylalanine, the CDR3 consists of 14 amino acids. The entry retains the CDR3 DNA only, 42 bases that are in frame from base 1. The germline V gene encodes CDR1 MNHNS and CDR2 SASEGT. After removal of 4 bases from V and 3 bases from J, the junction retains 4 bases not matched to a gene. Notes on this clone: Its recognized antigen is unknown. No base quality information exists; no much larger clone differs at one position.

TCR beta CDR3 regions were amplified from genomic DNA with the immunoSEQ v3 hsTCRB kit using bias-controlled multiplex PCR. TCR libraries were sequenced on an Illumina NextSeq 500 to around 2.2 million read pairs for survey level or roughly 4.5-6.5 million for deep level. In the paper's pipeline: The immunoSEQ Analyzer software assigned V, D and J genes, filtered out non-productive sequences, and reported clonality. To compare repertoires between infused TIL and blood, productive Simpson clonality was used along with the Morisita overlap index of productive TRB rearrangements. For each clone in blood, the absolute clonotype count was estimated by multiplying the lymphocyte count by the CD3+ fraction and by the clone's productive frequency. This is the immuneACCESS table as TCRdb keeps it, with only in-frame sequences that have V and J called. A part of the clones is gone; compared with another copy, unresolved V genes explain less than half, and the rest is unexplained. From that table come the V and J calls and clone size; the DNA was used to work out D and trimming. This sample has 36,000 or so clones in its table, and around 70% of those were observed once. The biggest ten clones account for about 6% of the sample.

Per the publication, the time point label means: pre-treatment sample, taken before nivolumab and TIL therapy. Between late 2017 and January 2020, a dual-center phase I trial enrolled adults who had stage 4 NSCLC. The samples were obtained from a phase I trial that was single-arm and open-label and tested tumor-infiltrating lymphocyte therapy combined with nivolumab in advanced non-small cell lung cancer. Mononuclear cells from blood collected in EDTA tubes were isolated on a Ficoll gradient and snap-frozen as pellets, and DNA was then extracted using a Qiagen mini-prep kit. Broader findings and caveats from the paper: Infused TIL clonotypes partially replaced the baseline peripheral repertoire then decayed over months, with no apparent association between persistence and response. Generalizability was limited because the cohort was highly selected, with more treatment-naive, never-smoker and oncogene-addicted patients included than is typical. The study protocol defined all tumor marker inferences as exploratory.

The TCR sequence derives from a person between 25 and 79 years old with non-small cell lung cancer. Material: blood, obtained at baseline. The chain is made from TRBV6-1 and TRBJ2-3, and TRBD1 matches 7 of the central bases. CDR3 loop: CASSGQGGTDTQYF. At the DNA level, the sequence is TGTGCCAGCAGTGGACAGGGTGGTACAGATACGCAGTATTTT.